The next 15 T cell receptor beta chains were all read from a single sample in a study of T-cell reconstitution after alpha-beta-depleted transplantation in children (dated by TCRdb to 2016 to 2017). Library preparation was by PCR. Sequencing took place on an Illumina HiSeq 2500. TCR library preparation used molecular barcoding, with unique molecular identifiers applied to normalize quantification of the TCRbeta repertoire. TCRdb handled the public reads itself, with Q25 trimming in fastp and clone calling in MiXCR, and kept productive beta chains. Rows matching on CDR3 protein sequence are summarized as one entry with the most common DNA and genes. Counted in this sample were 450,000 to 600,000 distinct CDR3 sequences; under 15% of them appeared once. In total, the top ten clones hold around 2.2% of the sample. The sample's treatment or condition label, in plain terms: allogeneic hematopoietic cell transplantation with graft depleted of TCRalphabeta T cells and CD19 B cells.

The starting material was PBMCs, mostly from graft donor cells, obtained 360 days after TCRalphabeta/CD19-depleted stem cell transplant. The receptors derive from a male patient aged 10 to 17 who had a stem cell transplant for acute myeloid leukemia, so the T cells may come from the graft donor.

As regards this clonotype: Sequence at one end of the junction differs from germline and may be a read error. The chain employs TRBV5-1 and TRBJ1-1; tentatively, D is TRBD1 (6 bases). This CDR3 spans 15 amino acids. Germline CDR1 SGHRS, CDR2 YFSETQ. The CDR3 nucleotides read TGCGCCAGCAGCGGAACGGACAGCCTGAACACTGAAGCCTTCTTT. As protein: CASSGTDSLNTEAFF.

This clonotype has only a few counts. This chain joins TRBV20-1 and TRBJ1-1; D uncertain. Germline values: CDR1 DFQATT, CDR2 SNEGSKA (reference sequence). The CDR3 length is 11 residues. Trimming took off 1 base at V and 6 bases at J, with 6 bases between the two ends. The CDR3 DNA reads TGCAGTGCTAGAGTCCCTCCTGAAGCTTTCTTT. Residues: CSARVPPEAFF.

This clonotype was seen more than once but under ten times. The chain is built from TRBV13 and TRBJ2-3; 7 bases agree with TRBD1. Germline loops: CDR1 PRHDT, CDR2 FYEKMQ (reference sequence). Losses at the gene ends were 5 bases for V and 3 bases for J; bases not matched to a gene: 8. The CDR3 extends over 15 amino acids. CDR3 sequence reads: CASSIRGLVTDTQYF. CDR3 DNA sequence: TGTGCCAGCAGCATCAGGGGGTTGGTAACAGATACGCAGTATTTT. Full variable domain (rest looked up from reference TRBV13 and TRBJ2-3): AAGVIQSPRHLIKEKRETATLKCYPIPRHDTVYWYQQGPGQDPQFLISFYEKMQSDKGSIPDRFSAQQFSDYHSELNMSSLELGDSALYFCASSIRGLVTDTQYFGPGTRLTVL.

This clonotype was seen more than once but under ten times. The genes are TRBV14 and TRBJ2-1; no definite D call. CDR3 length: 14 residues. Trimming stripped 0 bases from V and 8 bases from J, with 11 bases between. The V gene's germline CDR1 is SGHDN and CDR2 FVKESK. Here the CDR3 reads CASSQESGYDEQFF. The CDR3 nucleotides read TGTGCCAGCAGCCAAGAGTCCGGGTACGATGAGCAGTTCTTC.

The rearrangement uses TRBV7-2 and TRBJ2-3, with D hard to call. Per the germline V gene, CDR1 is SGHTA and CDR2 is FQGNSA. V lost 4 bases and J lost 6, with 11 bases in between. The CDR3 length is 13 residues. CDR3 bases: TGTGCCAGCAGCTCCCGTCCGCGGGATACGCAGTATTTT. Protein: CASSSRPRDTQYF. Complete variable domain (other parts from reference TRBV7-2 and TRBJ2-3): GAGVSQSPSNKVTEKGKDVELRCDPISGHTALYWYRQSLGQGLEFLIYFQGNSAPDKSGLPSDRFSAERTGGSVSTLTIQRTQQEDSAVYLCASSSRPRDTQYFGPGTRLTVL.

This clonotype has more than one count but fewer than ten. This chain uses TRBV18 with TRBJ2-1; D remains unclear. The CDR3 sequence is 16 residues long. V was clipped by 7 bases and J by 3 bases, with 19 bases between them. From germline, CDR1 is KGHSH and CDR2 LQKENI. CDR3 nucleotides: TGTGCCAGCTTTCACTATACCCCAAATAACTACAATGAGCAGTTCTTC. Translation: CASFHYTPNNYNEQFF.

The sample holds many counts of this clonotype. This chain joins TRBV20-1 and TRBJ2-1, with 10 bases aligning to TRBD1. The J segment lost 4 bases and the V segment lost 5 bases, leaving 5 bases of the junction unmatched. The CDR3 totals 14 residues. Germline-derived CDR1 and CDR2 are DFQATT and SNEGSKA (reference sequence). In DNA form, the CDR3 reads TGCAGTGCTCCCCGACAGGGGGCTTACAATGAGCAGTTCTTC. The encoded protein is CSAPRQGAYNEQFF.

CDR3 DNA: TGTGCCAGCAGCTTAGCCCGAAGTGGCGGCCCCTACGAGCAGTACTTC. As protein: CASSLARSGGPYEQYF. J is TRBJ2-7 and V is TRBV7-8; D gene ambiguous. The CDR3 contains 16 residues. Germline-derived CDR1 and CDR2 are SGHVS and FQNEAQ. Trimming removed 0 bases from V and 2 bases from J, with 14 bases in between.

The chain carries TRBV14 and TRBJ2-4, with 9 bases matching TRBD1. The CDR3 sequence is 17 residues long. In germline, CDR1 is SGHDN, CDR2 FVKESK. Unmatched junction bases numbered 5, after V lost 1 base and J lost 1 base. The CDR3 loop reads CASSQGGDRVAKNIQYF. DNA of the CDR3: TGTGCCAGCAGCCAAGGAGGGGACAGGGTGGCCAAAAACATTCAGTACTTC.

This clonotype was counted a few times. The V call is TRBV6-5, the J call TRBJ2-3; no firm D call. V was cut by 4 bases and J by 1 base, with 15 bases left in between. The CDR3 is 16 amino acids. The V gene's germline CDR1 is MNHEY and CDR2 SVGAGI. CDR3 DNA sequence: TGTGCCAGCAGTTCCATGGTTTGGCGTCGCACAGATACGCAGTATTTT. As protein: CASSSMVWRRTDTQYF.

This clonotype was counted many times. The chain's CDR3 is CASSQDRTDTQYF. DNA of the CDR3: TGCGCCAGCAGCCAAGATCGCACAGATACGCAGTATTTT. This rearrangement joins TRBV4-3 to TRBJ2-3; D is undetermined. The V gene lost 0 bases and the J gene lost 1 base, with 2 bases spanning the gap. The CDR3 sequence is 13 residues long. Germline-derived CDR1 and CDR2 are LGHNA and YSLEER.

The J gene is TRBJ2-1, the V gene TRBV20-1, with D perhaps being TRBD1 or TRBD2 (7 bases each). CDR3 length: 19 residues. Trimming pared 0 bases from V and 5 bases from J, leaving 26 bases between. Germline loops: CDR1 DFQATT, CDR2 SNEGSKA (reference sequence). This CDR3 reads CSARDRLGGSPQGDNEQFF. CDR3 DNA: TGCAGTGCTAGAGATAGGCTAGGCGGGAGCCCCCAGGGGGACAATGAGCAGTTCTTC.

The gene calls are TRBV7-2 and TRBJ2-7; 10 bases line up with TRBD1. After removal of 6 bases from V and 11 bases from J, the junction contained 16 bases not matched to a gene. Germline V gene lookup returns CDR1 SGHTA and CDR2 FQGNSA. CDR3 size: 15 residues. The CDR3 protein is CASSFAWTGGKSEYF. The CDR3, as DNA: TGTGCCAGCAGTTTCGCCTGGACAGGGGGAAAATCAGAGTACTTC.

This clonotype was found a few times. The chain employs TRBV15 and TRBJ2-4; unclear D gene. The V end lost 0 bases, the J end lost 16 bases, and 13 bases lay between the germline ends. CDR3 length: 12 residues. From germline, CDR1 is LNHNV and CDR2 YYDKDF (reference sequence). For the CDR3, the DNA is TGTGCCACCAGCAGAGATTACATTGGTTTATACTTC. It codes for CATSRDYIGLYF.

This clonotype was detected only a few times. This sequence joins TRBV28 and TRBJ2-3; TRBD2 aligns across 8 bases. The CDR3 length is 15 residues. The V and J ends lost 3 bases and 3 bases, in that order; junction bases with no gene match: 5. Germline CDR1 reads MDHEN; CDR2 reads SYDVKM. For the CDR3, the DNA is TGTGCCAGCAGTTTTTCGGGACTAGTGACAGATACGCAGTATTTT. Its translation is CASSFSGLVTDTQYF.